One sample yielded the 11 T cell receptor beta chains listed below, sequenced in a study of CD8 T cells in ankylosing spondylitis. Using its own MiXCR run on the 5' RACE reads, TCRdb lists one record per CDR3 protein. This table holds about 320,000 distinct CDR3 sequences, roughly 11% found once. Specimen: blood, either unsorted or a sorted T cell fraction (not recorded which). The receptors were sampled from a female donor with ankylosing spondylitis or in good health (not recorded which).

Many counts were recorded for this clonotype. The rearrangement uses TRBV20-1 and TRBJ2-1; D perhaps matches TRBD1 (5 bases). V was cut by 2 bases and J by 4 bases, with 9 bases left in between. Germline values: CDR1 DFQATT, CDR2 SNEGSKA (reference sequence). CDR3 size: 13 residues. CDR3 amino acids: CSARPPGYNEQFF. DNA of the CDR3: TGCAGTGCTAGACCCCCAGGGTACAATGAGCAGTTCTTC.

In this sample, this clonotype turned up a few times. The V gene is TRBV24-1, the J gene TRBJ1-5; D gene unclear. CDR1 KGHDR and CDR2 SFDVKD come from the germline V gene. V was clipped by 8 bases and J by 4 bases, with 17 bases between them. CDR3 length: 15 amino acids. The CDR3, as DNA: TGTGCCACCACCCTTGAACAGAAAATAAATCAGCCCCAGCATTTT. It codes for CATTLEQKINQPQHF.

This clonotype was picked up a small number of times. The V gene is TRBV3-1, the J gene TRBJ1-6; unclear D gene. V lost 0 bases, J lost 9 bases, and 9 bases lay in between. The length of the CDR3 is 14 residues. Germline CDR1 is LGHDT and CDR2 is YNNKEL (reference sequence). This chain's CDR3 is CASSQDQRVSPLHF. The CDR3 nucleotides are TGTGCCAGCAGCCAAGATCAAAGGGTTTCACCCCTCCACTTT.

Ten or more counts support this clonotype. The genes are TRBV7-2 and TRBJ2-5; D may be TRBD1 (6 bases). Germline assignment: CDR1 SGHTA and CDR2 FQGNSA. This CDR3 is 14 amino acids long. The V end was cut by 1 base, the J end by 3 bases, with 9 bases between. DNA of the CDR3: TGTGCCAGCAGCTTAGACAGGGTGAAAGAGACCCAGTACTTC. Its protein product is CASSLDRVKETQYF.

The chain uses TRBV24-1 and TRBJ2-1, with D perhaps matching TRBD2 (6 bases). V was clipped by 7 bases and J by 5 bases, with 11 bases between them. CDR1 and CDR2 (germline): KGHDR, SFDVKD. The CDR3 contains 13 residues. In nucleotides, the CDR3 is TGTGCCACCAGGGCTAGCGTCGACAATGAGCAGTTCTTC. Protein sequence: CATRASVDNEQFF.

Only a few counts were recorded for this clonotype. J is TRBJ2-1 and V is TRBV9; 12 positions match TRBD2. This CDR3 is 15 amino acids long. Germline V gene sequence: CDR1 SGDLS, CDR2 YYNGEE. Unmatched junction bases numbered 9, after V lost 7 bases and J lost 7 bases. The CDR3 coding sequence is TGTGCCAGCGCTCGGCTAGCGGGGGGGTGGAATGAGCAGTTCTTC. Translated, it gives CASARLAGGWNEQFF.

V is TRBV7-9 and J is TRBJ2-3; 7 bases align to TRBD1. This CDR3 comprises 14 residues. Germline V gives CDR1 SEHNR, CDR2 FQNEAQ (reference sequence). The ends lost 5 bases at V and 7 bases at J; junction bases unmatched: 9. The CDR3 loop reads CASSQNDRAYTQYF. In DNA form, the CDR3 reads TGTGCCAGCAGCCAGAACGACAGGGCTTATACGCAGTATTTT. Drawing the rest from reference TRBV7-9 and TRBJ2-3, the complete variable domain is DTGVSQNPRHKITKRGQNVTFRCDPISEHNRLYWYRQTLGQGPEFLTYFQNEAQLEKSRLLSDRFSAERPKGSFSTLEIQRTEQGDSAMYLCASSQNDRAYTQYFGPGTRLTVL.

This clonotype has at least ten counts. The chain combines TRBV5-1 with TRBJ2-7; D ambiguous. There are 12 residues in the CDR3. Germline V CDR1 and CDR2: SGHRS, YFSETQ. The V end lost 4 bases, the J end lost 6 bases, and 11 bases lay between the germline ends. The CDR3 region has the DNA TGCGCCAGCAGCACACCCGTCGGCGAGCAGTACTTC. Amino acid sequence: CASSTPVGEQYF.

This clonotype occurred many times. This chain links TRBV20-1 with TRBJ2-1; TRBD2 aligns across 8 bases. CDR1 DFQATT and CDR2 SNEGSKA come from the germline V gene (reference sequence). The ends lost 1 base at V and 4 bases at J; junction bases unmatched: 9. The CDR3 extends over 16 amino acids. CDR3 loop: CSARGDSGVSYNEQFF. In nucleotides, the CDR3 is TGCAGTGCTAGAGGGGATAGCGGGGTGTCATACAATGAGCAGTTCTTC.

This clonotype was seen only a few times. The V and J genes are TRBV28 and TRBJ2-7; the match to TRBD1 covers 10 bases. V dropped 2 bases and J dropped 2; count of bases not matched to a gene: 15. CDR1 MDHEN and CDR2 SYDVKM come from the germline V gene. The CDR3 consists of 19 residues. The CDR3 sequence is CASSLRDRGWAGDPYEQYF. The CDR3 DNA reads as TGTGCCAGCAGTTTAAGGGACAGGGGTTGGGCGGGAGACCCCTACGAGCAGTACTTC.

This clonotype was found many times. J is TRBJ2-1 and V is TRBV3-1; D might be TRBD2 (5 bases). The CDR3 has 14 amino acids. V was pared by 1 base and J by 2 bases, with 6 bases between. Looked up from germline, CDR1 is LGHDT and CDR2 is YNNKEL (reference sequence). The CDR3 region is CASSQAGAYNEQFF. The CDR3 coding sequence is TGTGCCAGCAGCCAAGCCGGGGCCTACAATGAGCAGTTCTTC.